Below, 15 T cell receptor beta chains from the same sample are listed, as sequenced in a study of blood T cell repertoires in COVID-19. Assay: immunoSEQ multiplex PCR; the TCRdb copy retains only in-frame clones and omits some. The sample yields 200,000 to 250,000 clones, approximately 81% seen once. The sequenced sample was peripheral blood. These receptor sequences come from a woman older than 75 with COVID-19, enrolled during active disease.

The chain joins TRBV9 to TRBJ1-1; perhaps TRBD1 as D (5 bases). Trimming stripped 4 bases from V and 0 bases from J, with 7 bases between. From germline, CDR1 is SGDLS and CDR2 YYNGEE. The CDR3 is 13 residues long. The CDR3: CASSMTVNTEAFF. For the CDR3, the DNA is TGTGCCAGCAGCATGACAGTGAACACTGAAGCTTTCTTT.

This chain uses TRBV19 with TRBJ2-1, with 8 bases that match TRBD1. Germline-derived CDR1 and CDR2 are LNHDA and SQIVND (reference sequence). There are 14 residues in the CDR3. The V and J ends lost 3 bases and 9 bases, in that order; junction bases with no gene match: 7. CDR3: CASSMQGAPSEQFF. In nucleotides, the CDR3 is TGTGCCAGTAGTATGCAGGGGGCGCCAAGTGAGCAGTTCTTC. The full variable domain, its missing parts supplied by reference TRBV19 and TRBJ2-1, is DGGITQSPKYLFRKEGQNVTLSCEQNLNHDAMYWYRQDPGQGLRLIYYSQIVNDFQKGDIAEGYSVSREKKESFPLTVTSAQKNPTAFYLCASSMQGAPSEQFFGPGTRLTVL.

Only one count was recorded for this clone. Written as DNA, the CDR3 is TGCGCCAGCAGCTTGGTCTTGGAGGGCCATGAGCAGTTCTTC. Its translation: CASSLVLEGHEQFF. The rearrangement uses TRBV5-1 and TRBJ2-1; possibly TRBD2 for D (6 bases). This CDR3 contains 14 residues. Germline V gene lookup returns CDR1 SGHRS and CDR2 YFSETQ. Deletions cut 0 bases from V and 8 bases from J, with 12 bases between.

This clone has just one count. The V gene is TRBV7-8, the J gene TRBJ2-5; TRBD2 matches at 11 bases. Germline CDR1 and CDR2: SGHVS and FQNEAQ. V lost 3 bases, J lost 5 bases, and 11 bases stayed unmatched. The CDR3 is made up of 17 amino acids. CDR3: CASSFSGGGDQGETQYF. Written as DNA, the CDR3 is TGTGCCAGCAGCTTTAGCGGGGGGGGAGACCAGGGGGAGACCCAGTACTTC.

The genes are TRBV5-1 and TRBJ2-5; 8 nucleotides agree with TRBD2. Trimming cost V 3 bases and J 5 bases; bases outside gene matches: 12. There are 16 residues in the CDR3. The V gene's germline CDR1 is SGHRS and CDR2 YFSETQ. This CDR3 is CASSSGGSGGEETQYF. As DNA, the CDR3 is TGCGCCAGCAGCTCTGGGGGGAGCGGGGGTGAGGAGACCCAGTACTTC.

This chain links TRBV29-1 with TRBJ1-2; 7 positions agree with TRBD1. The germline V gene has CDR1 SQVTM and CDR2 ANQGSEA. Trimming took 3 bases from V and 2 from J; bases not matched to a gene: 3. The CDR3 is made up of 13 amino acids. CDR3 in DNA: TGCAGCGTTGAGATGGACAGGAACTATGGCTACACCTTC. Translated, it gives CSVEMDRNYGYTF.

CDR3 loop: CSAIGLAGFNEQFF. The CDR3 nucleotides read TGCAGCGCTATAGGACTAGCGGGGTTTAATGAGCAGTTCTTC. The chain carries TRBV29-1 and TRBJ2-1; TRBD2 matches 12 bases. The CDR3 extends over 14 amino acids. V was clipped by 7 bases and J by 7 bases; unmatched bases: 8. Per germline, CDR1 SQVTM and CDR2 ANQGSEA.

V is TRBV5-1 and J is TRBJ2-5; D might be TRBD1 (6 bases). The germline CDR1 and CDR2 sequences are SGHRS and YFSETQ. Trimming pared 0 bases from V and 2 bases from J, leaving 11 bases between. CDR3 length equals 15 residues. The CDR3 loop is CASSLDGGQQETQYF. The DNA for the CDR3 is TGCGCCAGCAGCTTGGATGGGGGACAACAAGAGACCCAGTACTTC.

The rearrangement joins TRBV7-8 to TRBJ1-2, with D uncertain. The CDR3 has 14 amino acids. The V end was cut by 1 base, the J end by 8 bases, with 14 bases between. Germline-derived CDR1 and CDR2 are SGHVS and FQNEAQ. CDR3 loop: CASSLEAGRRGYTF. The CDR3 region has the DNA TGTGCCAGCAGCTTAGAGGCTGGGAGAAGGGGCTACACCTTC.

V and J are TRBV5-1 and TRBJ2-3, with 13 bases that match TRBD2. Germline trimming cut 3 bases from V and 6 bases from J; bases unmatched to any gene: 4. This CDR3 spans 15 amino acids. CDR1 and CDR2 (germline): SGHRS, YFSETQ. This CDR3 reads CASSWTSGGGDTQYF. In nucleotides, the CDR3 is TGCGCCAGCAGCTGGACTAGCGGGGGAGGGGATACGCAGTATTTT.

The chain is built from TRBV6-5 and TRBJ1-4; 7 bases agree with TRBD1. Germline V gives CDR1 MNHEY, CDR2 SVGAGI. The CDR3 is 14 amino acids. J was trimmed by 7 bases and V by 5 bases; bases with no gene match: 7. The CDR3 reads CASSQGGLGEKLFF. The CDR3 nucleotides are TGTGCCAGCAGTCAGGGGGGTTTGGGTGAAAAACTGTTTTTT.

The chain carries TRBV6-5 and TRBJ2-1, with 10 bases fitting TRBD2. The CDR3 is 12 amino acids. In germline, CDR1 is MNHEY, CDR2 SVGAGI. V shed 10 bases, J shed 6 bases, and the junction held 3 bases outside the gene matches. The CDR3 region has the DNA TGTGCCACTCAGCGGGGGGGCAATGAGCAGTTCTTC. The encoded protein is CATQRGGNEQFF.

The gene calls are TRBV6-5 and TRBJ1-4, with unresolved D. CDR1 and CDR2 from the germline V gene are MNHEY and SVGAGI. CDR3 length: 13 amino acids. V shed 6 bases and J shed 2 bases, with 7 bases lying between them. CDR3 sequence: CASSPGTNEKLFF. DNA of the CDR3: TGTGCCAGCAGCCCCGGGACTAATGAAAAACTGTTTTTT.

The chain uses TRBV7-2 and TRBJ2-3; perhaps TRBD2 as D (6 bases). CDR3 size: 15 residues. V gave up 5 bases and J gave up 1 base, with 13 bases separating them. CDR1 SGHTA and CDR2 FQGNSA come from the germline V gene. The CDR3 nucleotides are TGTGCCAGCAGCATCCAAGCTAGCGGCACAGATACGCAGTATTTT. Protein product: CASSIQASGTDTQYF.

Remarks on this clone: The junction and the germline gene differ at one end; a read error may be behind it. J is TRBJ1-5 and V is TRBV5-4; 9 bases fit TRBD1. The CDR3 covers 16 residues. Per germline, CDR1 SGHNT and CDR2 YYREEE (reference sequence). DNA of the CDR3: TGTGCCAGCAGGTTGGGACAGGGACAGAGCAATCAGCCCCAGCATTTT. It translates to CASRLGQGQSNQPQHF.